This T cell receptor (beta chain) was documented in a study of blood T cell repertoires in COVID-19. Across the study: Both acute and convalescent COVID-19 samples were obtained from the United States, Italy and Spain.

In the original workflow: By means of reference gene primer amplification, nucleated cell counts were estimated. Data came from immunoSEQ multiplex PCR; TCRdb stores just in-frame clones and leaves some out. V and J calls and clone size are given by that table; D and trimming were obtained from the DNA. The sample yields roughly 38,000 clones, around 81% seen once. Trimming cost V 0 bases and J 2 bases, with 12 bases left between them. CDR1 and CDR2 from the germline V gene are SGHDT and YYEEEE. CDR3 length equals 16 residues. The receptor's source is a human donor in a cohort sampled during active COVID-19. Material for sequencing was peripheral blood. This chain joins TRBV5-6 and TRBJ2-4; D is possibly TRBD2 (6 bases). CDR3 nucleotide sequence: TGTGCCAGCAGCTTGGTGGGGGGATTTTCCAAAAACATTCAGTACTTC. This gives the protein CASSLVGGFSKNIQYF.